Each of the 4 T cell receptor beta chains below was sequenced from the same sample in a study of cytomegalovirus exposure and HLA in healthy donors. Primers included in the PCR were 60 Vbeta and 13 Jbeta primers. The data were produced by immunoSEQ multiplex PCR, yet TCRdb's version contains in-frame clones alone and is incomplete. The sample lists some 150,000 clones, about 70% seen once, with 2.4% in the top ten. What was sequenced was PBMCs. The source of these receptors is a woman aged 40 to 50 in good health and CMV-seronegative.

This clone was seen a handful of times. This chain links TRBV6-5 with TRBJ1-2, with 9 bases aligning to TRBD1. V lost 6 bases and J lost 0; bases outside the gene matches: 5. CDR3 length: 15 amino acids. CDR1 and CDR2 (germline): MNHEY, SVGAGI. The CDR3 here is CASRHDRGANYGYTF. The CDR3 DNA follows: TGTGCCAGCAGACATGACAGGGGGGCTAACTATGGCTACACCTTC.

This clone has only a few counts. The CDR3, as DNA: TGCGCCAGCAGCTTGGGGAGTACAGGGGGAGCTAACTATGGCTACACCTTC. This gives the protein CASSLGSTGGANYGYTF. The V call is TRBV5-1, the J call TRBJ1-2; TRBD1 matches at 8 bases. CDR1 and CDR2 from the germline V gene are SGHRS and YFSETQ. The V segment lost 0 bases and the J segment 0 bases; nucleotides outside the gene matches: 7. The CDR3 runs 17 residues. The full variable domain, its missing parts supplied by reference TRBV5-1 and TRBJ1-2, is KAGVTQTPRYLIKTRGQQVTLSCSPISGHRSVSWYQQTPGQGLQFLFEYFSETQRNKGNFPGRFSGRQFSNSRSEMNVSTLELGDSALYLCASSLGSTGGANYGYTFGSGTRLTVV.

The V call is TRBV7-2, the J call TRBJ2-7; tentative D call: TRBD2 (5 bases). The CDR3 runs to 14 residues. Germline loops: CDR1 SGHTA, CDR2 FQGNSA. Trimming stripped 2 bases from V and 5 bases from J, with 13 bases between. The CDR3 is CASSLYEGTHEQYF. CDR3 bases: TGTGCCAGCAGCTTATATGAGGGAACCCACGAGCAGTACTTC.

In this sample, this clone turned up a few times. The chain has TRBV7-2 and TRBJ2-5; no reliable D call. Germline V lookup: CDR1 SGHTA, CDR2 FQGNSA. V lost 7 bases to trimming and J lost 5 bases, with 11 bases between them. The length of the CDR3 is 12 residues. CDR3 DNA sequence: TGTGCCAGCACTGAACTGCGGGAGACCCAGTACTTC. This gives the protein CASTELRETQYF.